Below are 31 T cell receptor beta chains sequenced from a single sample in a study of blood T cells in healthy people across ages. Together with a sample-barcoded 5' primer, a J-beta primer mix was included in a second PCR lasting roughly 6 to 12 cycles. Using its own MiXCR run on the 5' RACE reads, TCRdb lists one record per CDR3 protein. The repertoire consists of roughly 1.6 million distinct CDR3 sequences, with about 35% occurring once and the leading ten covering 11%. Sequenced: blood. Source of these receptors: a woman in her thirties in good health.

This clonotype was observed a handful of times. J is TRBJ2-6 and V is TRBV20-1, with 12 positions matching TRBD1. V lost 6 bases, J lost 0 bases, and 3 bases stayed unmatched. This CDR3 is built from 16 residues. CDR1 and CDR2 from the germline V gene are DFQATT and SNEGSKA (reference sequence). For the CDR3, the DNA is TGCAGTGCAGGGACAGGGGGCCTCTCTGGGGCCAACGTCCTGACTTTC. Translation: CSAGTGGLSGANVLTF.

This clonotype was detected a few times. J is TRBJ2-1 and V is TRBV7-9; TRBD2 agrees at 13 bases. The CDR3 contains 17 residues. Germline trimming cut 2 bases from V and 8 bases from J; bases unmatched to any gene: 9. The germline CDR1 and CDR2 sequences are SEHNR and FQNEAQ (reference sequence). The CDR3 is CASSLLTSGGETDEQFF. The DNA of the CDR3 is TGTGCCAGCAGCTTATTAACTAGCGGGGGGGAGACAGATGAGCAGTTCTTC. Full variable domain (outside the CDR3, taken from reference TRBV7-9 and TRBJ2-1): DTGVSQNPRHKITKRGQNVTFRCDPISEHNRLYWYRQTLGQGPEFLTYFQNEAQLEKSRLLSDRFSAERPKGSFSTLEIQRTEQGDSAMYLCASSLLTSGGETDEQFFGPGTRLTVL.

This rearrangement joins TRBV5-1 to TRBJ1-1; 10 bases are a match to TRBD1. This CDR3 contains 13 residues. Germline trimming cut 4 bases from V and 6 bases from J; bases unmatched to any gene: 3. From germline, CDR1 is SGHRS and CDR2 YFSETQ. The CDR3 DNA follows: TGCGCCAGCAGCGGGACAGGGGTGGCTGAAGCTTTCTTT. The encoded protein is CASSGTGVAEAFF.

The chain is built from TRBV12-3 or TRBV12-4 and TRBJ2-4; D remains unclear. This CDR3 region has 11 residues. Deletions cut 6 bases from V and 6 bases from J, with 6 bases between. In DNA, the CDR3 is TGTGCCAGCAGGTCAGGAAACATTCAGTACTTC. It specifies CASRSGNIQYF.

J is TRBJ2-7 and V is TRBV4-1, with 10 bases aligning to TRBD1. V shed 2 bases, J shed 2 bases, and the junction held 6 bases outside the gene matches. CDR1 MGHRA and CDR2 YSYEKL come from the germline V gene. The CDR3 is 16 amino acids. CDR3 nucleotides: TGCGCCAGCAGCCAACAGACAGGGGGCTGGACCTACGAGCAGTACTTC. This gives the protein CASSQQTGGWTYEQYF.

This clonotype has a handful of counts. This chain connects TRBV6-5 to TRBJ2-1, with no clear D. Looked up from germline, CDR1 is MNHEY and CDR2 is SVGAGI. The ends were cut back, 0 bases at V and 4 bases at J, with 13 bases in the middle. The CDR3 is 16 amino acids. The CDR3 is CASSYSPRLIYNEQFF. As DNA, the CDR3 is TGTGCCAGCAGTTACTCACCCCGACTCATATACAATGAGCAGTTCTTC.

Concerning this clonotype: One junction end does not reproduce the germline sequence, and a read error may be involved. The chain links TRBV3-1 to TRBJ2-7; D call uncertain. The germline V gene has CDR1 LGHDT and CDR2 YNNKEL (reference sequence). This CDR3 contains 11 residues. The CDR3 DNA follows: TGTGTCAGCAGCCATCAGTACGAGCAGTACTTC. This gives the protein CVSSHQYEQYF.

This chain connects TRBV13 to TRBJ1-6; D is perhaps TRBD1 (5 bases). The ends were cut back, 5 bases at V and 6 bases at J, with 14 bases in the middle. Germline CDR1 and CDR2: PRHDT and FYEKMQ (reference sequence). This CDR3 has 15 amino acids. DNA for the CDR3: TGTGCCAGCAGCCGAGGGACCAAGGGTAATTCACCCCTCCACTTT. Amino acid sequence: CASSRGTKGNSPLHF.

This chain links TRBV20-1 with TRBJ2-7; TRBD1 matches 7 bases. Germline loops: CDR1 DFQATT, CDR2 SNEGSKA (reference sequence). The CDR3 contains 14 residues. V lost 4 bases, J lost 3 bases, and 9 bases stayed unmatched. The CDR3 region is CSAIPTGYGYEQYF. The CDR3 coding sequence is TGCAGTGCTATCCCGACAGGGTACGGCTACGAGCAGTACTTC.

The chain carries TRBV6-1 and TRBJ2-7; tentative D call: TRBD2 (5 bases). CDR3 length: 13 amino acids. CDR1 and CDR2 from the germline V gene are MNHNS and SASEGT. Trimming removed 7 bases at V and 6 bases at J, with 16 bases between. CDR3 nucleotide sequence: TGTGCCAGCATATCGGTTGCGGGCTGCGAGCAGTACTTC. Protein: CASISVAGCEQYF.

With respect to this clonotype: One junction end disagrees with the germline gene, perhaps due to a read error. The CDR3 here is CTSSQGTGGTLYTEAFF. Here the CDR3 DNA reads TGTACCAGCAGCCAAGGGACAGGGGGGACCTTGTACACTGAAGCTTTCTTT. This chain connects TRBV3-1 to TRBJ1-1, with 11 bases aligning to TRBD1. Germline CDR1 and CDR2: LGHDT and YNNKEL (reference sequence). The CDR3 sequence is 17 residues long. The full variable domain, with the rest looked up from reference TRBV3-1 and TRBJ1-1, is DTAVSQTPKYLVTQMGNDKSIKCEQNLGHDTMYWYKQDSKKFLKIMFSYNNKELIINETVPNRFSPKSPDKAHLNLHINSLELGDSAVYFCTSSQGTGGTLYTEAFFGQGTRLTVV.

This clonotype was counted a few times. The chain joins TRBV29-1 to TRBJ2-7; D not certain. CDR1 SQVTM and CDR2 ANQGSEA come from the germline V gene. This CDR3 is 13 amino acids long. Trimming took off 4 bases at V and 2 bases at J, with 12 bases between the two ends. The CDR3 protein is CSVGGVSPYEQYF. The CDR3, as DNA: TGCAGCGTTGGAGGAGTCAGCCCCTACGAGCAGTACTTC.

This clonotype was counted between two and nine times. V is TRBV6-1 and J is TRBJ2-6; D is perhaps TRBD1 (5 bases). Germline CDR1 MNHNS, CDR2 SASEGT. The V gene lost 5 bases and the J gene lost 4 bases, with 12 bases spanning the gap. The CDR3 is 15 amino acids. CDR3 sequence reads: CASSTDRTGANVLTF. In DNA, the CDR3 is TGTGCCAGCAGTACTGACAGAACAGGGGCCAACGTCCTGACTTTC.

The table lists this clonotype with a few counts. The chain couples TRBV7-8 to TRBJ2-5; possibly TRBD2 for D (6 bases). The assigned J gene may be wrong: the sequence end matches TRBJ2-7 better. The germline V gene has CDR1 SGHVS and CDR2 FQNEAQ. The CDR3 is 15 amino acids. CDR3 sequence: CASSLRGGGVDEQYF. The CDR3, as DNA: TGTGCCAGCAGCTTACGTGGAGGAGGGGTCGACGAGCAGTACTTC.

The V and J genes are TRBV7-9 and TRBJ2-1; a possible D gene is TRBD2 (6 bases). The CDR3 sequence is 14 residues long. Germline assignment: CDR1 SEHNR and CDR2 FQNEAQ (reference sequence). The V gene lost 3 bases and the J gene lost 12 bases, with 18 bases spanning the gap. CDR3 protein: CASSLGGGFVGQFF. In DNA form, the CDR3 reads TGTGCCAGCAGCTTGGGTGGGGGGTTCGTTGGGCAGTTCTTC.

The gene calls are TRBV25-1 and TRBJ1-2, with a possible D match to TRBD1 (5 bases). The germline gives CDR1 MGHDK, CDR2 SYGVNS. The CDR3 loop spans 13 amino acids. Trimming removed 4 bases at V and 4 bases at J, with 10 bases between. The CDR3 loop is CASSGGTAYGYTF. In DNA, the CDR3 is TGTGCCAGCAGTGGAGGGACGGCCTATGGCTACACCTTC.

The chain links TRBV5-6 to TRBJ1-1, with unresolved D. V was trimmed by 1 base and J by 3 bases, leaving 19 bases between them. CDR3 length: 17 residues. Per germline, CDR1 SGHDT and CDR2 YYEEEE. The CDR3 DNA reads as TGTGCCAGCAGCTTGTGGTTCCAGGAGGCGCGGGACACTGAAGCTTTCTTT. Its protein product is CASSLWFQEARDTEAFF.

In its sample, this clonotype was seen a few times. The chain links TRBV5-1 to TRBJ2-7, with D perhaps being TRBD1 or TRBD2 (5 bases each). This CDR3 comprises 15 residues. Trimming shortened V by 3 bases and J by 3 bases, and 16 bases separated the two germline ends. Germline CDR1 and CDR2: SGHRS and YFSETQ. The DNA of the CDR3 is TGCGCCAGCAGCTCCGACCCCCGGGGCCACTACGAGCAGTACTTC. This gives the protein CASSSDPRGHYEQYF.

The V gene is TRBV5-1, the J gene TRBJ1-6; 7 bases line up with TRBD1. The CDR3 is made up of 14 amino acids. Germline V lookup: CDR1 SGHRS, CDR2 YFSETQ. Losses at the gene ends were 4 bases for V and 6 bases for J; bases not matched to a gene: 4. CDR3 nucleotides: TGCGCCAGCAGCCAGGGACAGATTAATTCACCCCTCCACTTT. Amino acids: CASSQGQINSPLHF.

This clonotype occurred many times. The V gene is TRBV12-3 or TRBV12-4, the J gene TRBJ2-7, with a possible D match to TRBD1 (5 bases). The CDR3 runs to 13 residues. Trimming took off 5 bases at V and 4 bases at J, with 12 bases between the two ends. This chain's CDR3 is CASSQGIAYEQYF. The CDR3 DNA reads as TGTGCCAGCAGTCAGGGCATCGCGTACGAGCAGTACTTC.

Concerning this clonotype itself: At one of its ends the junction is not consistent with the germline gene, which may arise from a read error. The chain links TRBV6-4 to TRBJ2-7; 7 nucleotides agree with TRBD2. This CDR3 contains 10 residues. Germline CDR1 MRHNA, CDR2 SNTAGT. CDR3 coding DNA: TGTGCCATCCTTTGGGAGGGGAAGCACTTC. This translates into CAILWEGKHF.

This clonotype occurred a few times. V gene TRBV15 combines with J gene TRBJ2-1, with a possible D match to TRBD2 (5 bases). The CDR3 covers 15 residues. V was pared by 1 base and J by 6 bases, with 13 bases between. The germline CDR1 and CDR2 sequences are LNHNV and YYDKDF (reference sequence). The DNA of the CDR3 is TGTGCCACCAGCAGAGGTAGCGTGGCTCCCAATGAGCAGTTCTTC. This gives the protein CATSRGSVAPNEQFF.

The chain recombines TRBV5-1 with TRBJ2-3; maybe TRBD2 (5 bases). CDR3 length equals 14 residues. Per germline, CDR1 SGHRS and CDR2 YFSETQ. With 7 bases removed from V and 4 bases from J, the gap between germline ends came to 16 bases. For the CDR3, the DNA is TGCGCCAGCCAGGACCTAGGAGGCCCAGATACGCAGTATTTT. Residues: CASQDLGGPDTQYF.

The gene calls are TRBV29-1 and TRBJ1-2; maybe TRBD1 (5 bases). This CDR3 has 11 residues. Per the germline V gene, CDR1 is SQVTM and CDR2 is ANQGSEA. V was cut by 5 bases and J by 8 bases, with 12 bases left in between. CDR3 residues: CSVQGVWGYTF. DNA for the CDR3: TGCAGCGTTCAAGGGGTTTGGGGCTACACCTTC.

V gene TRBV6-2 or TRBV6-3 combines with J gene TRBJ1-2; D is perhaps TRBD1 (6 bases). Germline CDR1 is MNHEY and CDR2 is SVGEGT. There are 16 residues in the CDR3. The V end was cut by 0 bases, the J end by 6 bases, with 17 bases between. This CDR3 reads CASSYSKAGEYNGYTF. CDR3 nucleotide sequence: TGTGCCAGCAGTTACTCGAAGGCAGGGGAGTATAATGGCTACACCTTC.

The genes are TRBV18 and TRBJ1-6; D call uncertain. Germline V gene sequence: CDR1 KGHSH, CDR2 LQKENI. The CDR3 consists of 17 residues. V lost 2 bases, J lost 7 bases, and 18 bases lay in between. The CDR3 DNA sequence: TGTGCCAGCTCACCAACCTCCAGGATGGTTGCAAATTCACCCCTCCACTTT. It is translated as CASSPTSRMVANSPLHF. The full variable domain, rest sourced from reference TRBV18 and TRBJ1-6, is NAGVMQNPRHLVRRRGQEARLRCSPMKGHSHVYWYRQLPEEGLKFMVYLQKENIIDESGMPKERFSAEFPKEGPSILRIQQVVRGDSAAYFCASSPTSRMVANSPLHFGNGTRLTVT.

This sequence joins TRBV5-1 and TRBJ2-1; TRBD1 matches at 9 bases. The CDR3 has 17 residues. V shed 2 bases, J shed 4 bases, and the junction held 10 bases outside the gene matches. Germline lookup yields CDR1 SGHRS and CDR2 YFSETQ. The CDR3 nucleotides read TGCGCCAGCAGCTTTTTAACAGGGGGCCCGAGGTACAATGAGCAGTTCTTC. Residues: CASSFLTGGPRYNEQFF.

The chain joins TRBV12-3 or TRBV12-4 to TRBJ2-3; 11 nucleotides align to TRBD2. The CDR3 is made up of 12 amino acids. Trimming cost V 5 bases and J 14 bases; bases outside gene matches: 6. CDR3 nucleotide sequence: TGTGCCAGCAGTGTGACTAGCGGGGCGAGGTATTTT. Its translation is CASSVTSGARYF.

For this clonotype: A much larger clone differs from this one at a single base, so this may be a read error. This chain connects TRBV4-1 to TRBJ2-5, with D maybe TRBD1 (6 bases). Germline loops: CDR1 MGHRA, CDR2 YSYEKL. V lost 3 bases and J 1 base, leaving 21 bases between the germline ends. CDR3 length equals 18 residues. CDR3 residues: CASSHPIQAGERQETQYF. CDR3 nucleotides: TGCGCCAGCAGCCACCCCATTCAGGCAGGGGAACGCCAAGAGACCCAGTACTTC.

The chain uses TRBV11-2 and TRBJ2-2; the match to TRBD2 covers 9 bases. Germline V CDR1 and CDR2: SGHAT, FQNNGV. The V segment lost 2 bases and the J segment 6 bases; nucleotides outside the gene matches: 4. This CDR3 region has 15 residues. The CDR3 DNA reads TGTGCCAGCAGCTTATGGCTAGCGGGGCCCGGGGAGCTGTTTTTT. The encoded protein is CASSLWLAGPGELFF.

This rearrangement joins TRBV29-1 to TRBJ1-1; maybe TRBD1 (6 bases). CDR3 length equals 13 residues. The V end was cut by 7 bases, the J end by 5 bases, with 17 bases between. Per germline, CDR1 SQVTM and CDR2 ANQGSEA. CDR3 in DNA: TGCAGCGCCGTAGGGGGGCCGGGGACTGAAGCTTTCTTT. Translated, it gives CSAVGGPGTEAFF.